These T cell receptor beta chains were read from a single sample in a study of PD-1 blockade in classical Hodgkin lymphoma. The repertoire was sequenced with immunoSEQ multiplex PCR; TCRdb's copy has only in-frame clones and lacks some. The table shows some 13,000 clones, with more than 80% occurring only once. This sample comprised peripheral blood mononuclear cells (PBMCs), obtained before the fourth cycle of nivolumab. These receptors were taken from a human donor with classical Hodgkin lymphoma. CDR3s include the opening cysteine and the closing phenylalanine or tryptophan. D genes are given only for firm matches. Rows give clone size only sometimes, using once, few, many, or a class for an expanded clone.

once	TRBV7-2	.	TRBJ2-4	TGTGCCAGCAGCTTGGGCGCAGGGATTTACATTCAGTACTTC	CASSLGAGIYIQYF
.	TRBV7-6	.	TRBJ2-3	TGTGCCAGCGGGGGGGCGGGAGATACGCAGTATTTT	CASGGAGDTQYF
once	TRBV12-5	.	TRBJ2-5	TGTGCTAGTGGTTTGCCACAGGAGAACCAAGAGACCCAGTACTTC	CASGLPQENQETQYF
.	TRBV6-5	.	TRBJ1-6	TGTGCCAGCAGTTCCACAGGGACCTATAATTCACCCCTCCACTTT	CASSSTGTYNSPLHF
.	TRBV27	TRBD1	TRBJ1-6	TGTGCCAGCAGTGGACCCGGGACAGGGAATTCACCCCTCCACTTT	CASSGPGTGNSPLHF
.	TRBV6-4	.	TRBJ2-2	TGTGCCAGCAGTACGACAGCTAGCGTCGGGGAGCTGTTTTTT	CASSTTASVGELFF
.	TRBV18	TRBD1	TRBJ1-1	TGTGCCAGCTCACCACCGAGGGACAGGGGGGCCACTGAAGCTTTCTTT	CASSPPRDRGATEAFF
.	TRBV19	.	TRBJ2-3	TGTGCCACCTCGGGGACTTTTTTTACCTCTAGCACAGATACGCAGTATTTT	CATSGTFFTSSTDTQYF
.	TRBV6-6	.	TRBJ2-1	TGTGCCAGCAGTTACAGGGGCTTCGAGTTCTTC	CASSYRGFEFF
.	TRBV19	.	TRBJ1-2	TGTGCCAGTAGTATATCAGTGTTGTATGGCTACACCTTC	CASSISVLYGYTF
medium-sized	TRBV30	TRBD2	TRBJ2-1	TGTGCCTGGAGGGAGGGACTATTAAGCTCCTACAATGAGCAGTTCTTC	CAWREGLLSSYNEQFF
.	TRBV5-5	.	TRBJ1-2	TGTGCCAGCAGCTTGAGGGCAGCCGACTATGGCTACACCTTC	CASSLRAADYGYTF
.	TRBV7-2	.	TRBJ1-2	TGTGCCAGCAGCCAAAACTACTATGGCTACACCTTC	CASSQNYYGYTF
.	TRBV15	.	TRBJ2-7	TGTGCCACCAGCAGAGATCGGACAGACTACGAGCAGTACTTC	CATSRDRTDYEQYF
.	TRBV28	.	TRBJ2-7	TGTGCCAGCAGTTTTATAGGGACCTACGAGCAGTACTTC	CASSFIGTYEQYF
.	TRBV11-2	.	TRBJ1-1	TGTGCCAGCAGCCTAGGACGGGGTGGGTACACTGAAGCTTTCTTT	CASSLGRGGYTEAFF
.	TRBV7-2	.	TRBJ2-4	TGTGCCAGCAGCCCAAATTCGGGTCCTGACATTCAGTACTTC	CASSPNSGPDIQYF
.	TRBV28	TRBD1	TRBJ1-4	TGTGCCAGCAGTCCCCCGCGGGACAGCTATGAAAAACTGTTTTTT	CASSPPRDSYEKLFF
.	TRBV7-7	.	TRBJ1-5	TGTGCCAGCAGCTTAGGGCCTTATCAGCCCCAGCATTTT	CASSLGPYQPQHF
.	TRBV5-4	.	TRBJ1-4	TGTGCCAGCAGCTTGGGGGGCAGGGGTACTGAAAAACTGTTTTTT	CASSLGGRGTEKLFF
.	TRBV7-2	TRBD2	TRBJ2-5	TGTGCCAGCAGCCCTGGGAGGGGTGAAGGAGAGACCCAGTACTTC	CASSPGRGEGETQYF
.	TRBV27	.	TRBJ1-5	TGTGCCAGCAGTTTATATGGGGGGCCGGGGCCCGCCACGAATAGCAATCAGCCCCAGCATTTT	CASSLYGGPGPATNSNQPQHF
.	TRBV18	.	TRBJ2-7	TGTGCCAGCTCACCATCGTTGTTCAGGGGAAAACCCTACGAGCAGTACTTC	CASSPSLFRGKPYEQYF
.	TRBV5-7	.	TRBJ1-5	TGTGCCAGCAGCCGAGGCGACGGGGGGAGCAATCAGCCCCAGCATTTT	CASSRGDGGSNQPQHF
once	TRBV6-1	TRBD1	TRBJ2-7	TGTGCCAGCAGTGAGCGAAGGACAGGGGGCTCCTACGAGCAGTACTTC	CASSERRTGGSYEQYF
.	TRBV7-2	.	TRBJ2-3	TGTGCCAGCAGCTTTTTTTGGGGGCCAGATACGCAGTATTTT	CASSFFWGPDTQYF
medium-sized	TRBV4-3	.	TRBJ1-2	TGCGCCAGCAGCCAAGAAGGTCAAGGGGTGGGTGGCTACACCTTC	CASSQEGQGVGGYTF
.	TRBV5-6	TRBD1	TRBJ2-3	TGTGCCAGCAACCGCCGGGACAGATTCACAGATACGCAGTATTTT	CASNRRDRFTDTQYF
.	TRBV6-5	.	TRBJ2-1	TGTGCCAGCAGTTACAGGGGCTTCGAGTTCTTC	CASSYRGFEFF
.	TRBV5-1	TRBD1	TRBJ2-2	TGCGCCAGCAGCCTGACAGGGCTCACCGGGGAGCTGTTTTTT	CASSLTGLTGELFF
.	TRBV9	.	TRBJ1-2	TGTGCCAGCAGCGATGATCGGGGCTATGGCTACACCTTC	CASSDDRGYGYTF
few	TRBV11-2	TRBD1	TRBJ2-7	TGTGCCAGCAGGCGGAAAGTAGGGACAGGGAATGACGAGCAGTACTTC	CASRRKVGTGNDEQYF
.	TRBV4-3	.	TRBJ1-3	TGCGCCAGCAGCCAAGCCTGGCAGGGAAACACCATATATTTT	CASSQAWQGNTIYF
few	TRBV5-5	TRBD1	TRBJ2-2	TGTGCCAGCAGCTTACTCCCGACAGGGGGGACCGGGGAGCTGTTTTTT	CASSLLPTGGTGELFF
.	TRBV5-1	.	TRBJ1-2	TGCGCCAGCAGCTTGGCCCGGGGCCCAGGGGACTATGGCTACACCTTC	CASSLARGPGDYGYTF
few	TRBV18	TRBD1	TRBJ2-7	TGTGCCAGCTCACCAAACTTATACCCTCCGGGACAGAAGGGTTACGAGCAGTACTTC	CASSPNLYPPGQKGYEQYF
.	TRBV30	TRBD1	TRBJ2-1	TGTGCCTGGAGTAAACAGGGGGTCTACAATGAGCAGTTCTTC	CAWSKQGVYNEQFF
.	TRBV4-2	.	TRBJ2-2	TGTGCCAGCAGCCCTCAGGACCGAAGGACCGGGGAGCTGTTTTTT	CASSPQDRRTGELFF
.	TRBV28	.	TRBJ1-5	TGTGCCAGCAGTTTGTCGGCAATAAACCAGCCCCAGCATTTT	CASSLSAINQPQHF
.	TRBV6-1	TRBD1	TRBJ1-5	TGTGCCAGCAGTCAGGGGGATCCCCAGCATTTT	CASSQGDPQHF
.	TRBV7-9	.	TRBJ1-4	TGTGCCAGCAGCTTGACCTCAACTAATGAAAAACTGTTTTTT	CASSLTSTNEKLFF
.	TRBV7-6	.	TRBJ2-1	TGTGCCAGCAGCTCTAGCATCCAGGGCACCCAGTTCTTC	CASSSSIQGTQFF
.	TRBV16	.	TRBJ2-5	TGTGCCAGCAGCCGCGGCGGAGGGGGCCGTGAAGAGACCCAGTACTTC	CASSRGGGGREETQYF
.	TRBV21-1	.	TRBJ1-2	TGTGCCAGCAGCAAAGATTTGCAGGGGGCTCACCATCTTGGCTACACCTTC	CASSKDLQGAHHLGYTF
.	TRBV7-2	TRBD2	TRBJ2-1	TGTGCCAGCAGCTTAACTAGCGGGGGGACTATCAATGAGCAGTTCTTC	CASSLTSGGTINEQFF
.	TRBV5-3	.	TRBJ1-4	TGTGCCAGAAGCCCAGGACCCAGAGAAAAACTGTTTTTT	CARSPGPREKLFF
.	TRBV2	.	TRBJ1-5	TGTGCCAGCAGTCACGAGGGCGGTAGTCAGCCCCAGCATTTT	CASSHEGGSQPQHF